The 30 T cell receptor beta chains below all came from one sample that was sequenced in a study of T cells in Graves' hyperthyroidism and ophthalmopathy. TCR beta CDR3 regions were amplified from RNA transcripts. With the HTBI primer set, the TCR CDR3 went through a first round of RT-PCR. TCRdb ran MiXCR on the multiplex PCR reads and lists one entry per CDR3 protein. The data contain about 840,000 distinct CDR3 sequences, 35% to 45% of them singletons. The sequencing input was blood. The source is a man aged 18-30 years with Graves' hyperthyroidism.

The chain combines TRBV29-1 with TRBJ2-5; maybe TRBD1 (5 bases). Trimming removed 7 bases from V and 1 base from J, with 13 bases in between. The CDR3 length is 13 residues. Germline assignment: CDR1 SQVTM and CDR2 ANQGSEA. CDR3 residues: CSAKGRVQETQYF. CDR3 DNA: TGCAGCGCCAAGGGCAGGGTCCAAGAGACCCAGTACTTC.

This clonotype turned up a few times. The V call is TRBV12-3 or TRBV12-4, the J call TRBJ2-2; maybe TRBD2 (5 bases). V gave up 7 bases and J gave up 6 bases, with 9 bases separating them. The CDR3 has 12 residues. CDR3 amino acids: CASIDYAGELFF. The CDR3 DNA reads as TGTGCCAGCATCGACTACGCCGGGGAGCTGTTTTTT.

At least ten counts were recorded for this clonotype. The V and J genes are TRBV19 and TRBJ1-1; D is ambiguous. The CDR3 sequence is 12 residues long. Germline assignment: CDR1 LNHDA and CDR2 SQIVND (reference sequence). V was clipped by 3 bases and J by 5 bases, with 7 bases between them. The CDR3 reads CASSISWTEAFF. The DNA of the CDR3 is TGTGCCAGTAGTATCTCGTGGACTGAAGCTTTCTTT.

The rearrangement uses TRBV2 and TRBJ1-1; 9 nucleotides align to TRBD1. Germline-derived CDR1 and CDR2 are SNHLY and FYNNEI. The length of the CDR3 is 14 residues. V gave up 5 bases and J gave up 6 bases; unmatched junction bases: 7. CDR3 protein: CASSCLGTGPEAFF. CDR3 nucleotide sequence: TGTGCCAGCAGTTGCCTCGGGACAGGGCCTGAAGCTTTCTTT. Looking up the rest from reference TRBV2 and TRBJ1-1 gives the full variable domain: EPEVTQTPSHQVTQMGQEVILRCVPISNHLYFYWYRQILGQKVEFLVSFYNNEISEKSEIFDDQFSVERPDGSNFTLKIRSTKLEDSAMYFCASSCLGTGPEAFFGQGTRLTVV.

CDR3 protein: CASSLGRDHYEQYF. The DNA of the CDR3 is TGTGCCAGCAGCTTAGGCCGGGACCACTACGAGCAGTACTTC. The chain has TRBV7-9 and TRBJ2-7; D may correspond to TRBD1 or TRBD2 (5 bases each). Trimming removed 1 base at V and 3 bases at J, with 10 bases between. CDR3 length equals 14 residues. Germline assignment: CDR1 SEHNR and CDR2 FQNEAQ (reference sequence).

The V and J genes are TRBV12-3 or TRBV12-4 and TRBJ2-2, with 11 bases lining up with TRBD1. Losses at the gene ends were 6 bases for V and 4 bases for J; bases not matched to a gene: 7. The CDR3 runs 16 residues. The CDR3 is CASSPTGTGGTGELFF. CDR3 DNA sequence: TGTGCCAGCAGCCCTACCGGGACAGGGGGCACCGGGGAGCTGTTTTTT.

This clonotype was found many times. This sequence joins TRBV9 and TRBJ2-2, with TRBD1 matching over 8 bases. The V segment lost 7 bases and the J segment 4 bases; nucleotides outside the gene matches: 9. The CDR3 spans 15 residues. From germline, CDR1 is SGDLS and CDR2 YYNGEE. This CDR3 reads CASARWTGTTGELFF. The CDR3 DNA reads TGTGCCAGCGCCCGCTGGACAGGGACCACCGGGGAGCTGTTTTTT.

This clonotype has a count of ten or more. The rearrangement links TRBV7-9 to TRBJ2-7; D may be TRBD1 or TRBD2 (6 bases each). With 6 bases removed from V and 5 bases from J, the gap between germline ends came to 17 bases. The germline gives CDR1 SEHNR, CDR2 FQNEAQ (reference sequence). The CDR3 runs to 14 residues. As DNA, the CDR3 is TGTGCCAGCAGGCATGATGGGGGGCCTGACGAGCAGTACTTC. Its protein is CASRHDGGPDEQYF.

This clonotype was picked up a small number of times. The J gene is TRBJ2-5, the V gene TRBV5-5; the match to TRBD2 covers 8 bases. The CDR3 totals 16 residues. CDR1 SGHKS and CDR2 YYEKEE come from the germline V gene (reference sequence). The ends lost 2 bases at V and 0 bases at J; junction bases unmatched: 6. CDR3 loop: CASSFRTSRDQETQYF. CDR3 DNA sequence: TGTGCCAGCAGCTTTAGGACTAGCCGGGACCAAGAGACCCAGTACTTC.

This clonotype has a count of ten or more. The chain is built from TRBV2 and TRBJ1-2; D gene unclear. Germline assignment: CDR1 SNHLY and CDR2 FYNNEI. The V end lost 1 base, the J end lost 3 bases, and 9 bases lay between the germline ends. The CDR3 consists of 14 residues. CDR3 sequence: CASSEEKDDYGYTF. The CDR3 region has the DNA TGTGCCAGCAGTGAAGAGAAGGACGACTATGGCTACACCTTC.

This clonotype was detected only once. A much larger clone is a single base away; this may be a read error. The CDR3 DNA is TGTGCCAGCATCTTAGACGGAGGACCTGAAGCTTTCTTT. Translating it yields CASILDGGPEAFF. The V gene is TRBV7-3, the J gene TRBJ1-1; D gene unclear. Germline loops: CDR1 SGHTA, CDR2 FQGTGA. The CDR3 consists of 13 residues. Complete variable domain (other parts from reference TRBV7-3 and TRBJ1-1): GAGVSQTPSNKVTEKGKYVELRCDPISGHTALYWYRQSLGQGPEFLIYFQGTGAADDSGLPNDRFFAVRPEGSVSTLKIQRTERGDSAVYLCASILDGGPEAFFGQGTRLTVV.

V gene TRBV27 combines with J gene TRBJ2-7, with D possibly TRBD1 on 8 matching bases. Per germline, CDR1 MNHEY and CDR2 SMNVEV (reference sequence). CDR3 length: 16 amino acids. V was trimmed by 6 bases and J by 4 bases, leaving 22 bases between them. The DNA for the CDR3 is TGTGCCAGCAGGATCACAGGGGGGGCTTACCTTTACGAGCAGTACTTC. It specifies CASRITGGAYLYEQYF.

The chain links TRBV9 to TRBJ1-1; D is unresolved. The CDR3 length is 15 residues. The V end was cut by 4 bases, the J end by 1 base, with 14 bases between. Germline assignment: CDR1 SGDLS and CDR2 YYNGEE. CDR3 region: CASSSDASTNTEAFF. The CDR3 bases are TGTGCCAGCAGCTCGGACGCAAGTACGAACACTGAAGCTTTCTTT.

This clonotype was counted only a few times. CDR3 loop: CASKTQGAYEQYF. CDR3 coding DNA: TGTGCCAGCAAGACGCAGGGAGCTTACGAGCAGTACTTC. The chain recombines TRBV12-3 or TRBV12-4 with TRBJ2-7, with D possibly being TRBD1 or TRBD2 (5 bases each). Trimming stripped 7 bases from V and 4 bases from J, with 14 bases between. The length of the CDR3 is 13 residues.

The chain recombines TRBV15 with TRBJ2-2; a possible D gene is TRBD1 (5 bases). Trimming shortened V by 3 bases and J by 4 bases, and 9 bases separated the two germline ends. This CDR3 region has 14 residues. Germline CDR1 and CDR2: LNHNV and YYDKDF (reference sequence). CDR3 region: CATSSLRGTGELFF. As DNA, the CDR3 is TGTGCCACCAGCAGCTTAAGGGGCACCGGGGAGCTGTTTTTT.

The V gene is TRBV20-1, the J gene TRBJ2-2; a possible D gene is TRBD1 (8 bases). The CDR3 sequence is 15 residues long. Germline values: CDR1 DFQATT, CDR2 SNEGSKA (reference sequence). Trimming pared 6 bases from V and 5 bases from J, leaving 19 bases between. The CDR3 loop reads CSARANRGGTGELFF. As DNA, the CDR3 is TGCAGTGCCAGGGCTAACAGGGGGGGTACCGGGGAGCTGTTTTTT.

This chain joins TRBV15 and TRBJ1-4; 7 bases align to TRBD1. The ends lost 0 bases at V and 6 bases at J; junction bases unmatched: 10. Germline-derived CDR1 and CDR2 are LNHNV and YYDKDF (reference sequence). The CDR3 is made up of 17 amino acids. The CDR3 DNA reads TGTGCCACCAGCAGAGATGGGGGAGGGGGCGAGGATGAAAAACTGTTTTTT. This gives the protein CATSRDGGGGEDEKLFF.

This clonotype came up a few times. CDR3 sequence: CASRREGGVEAFF. CDR3 nucleotides: TGTGCCAGCAGACGGGAAGGAGGGGTGGAAGCTTTCTTT. V gene TRBV12-3 or TRBV12-4 combines with J gene TRBJ1-1, with D tentatively TRBD1 (5 bases). The V gene lost 6 bases and the J gene lost 8 bases, with 16 bases spanning the gap. The length of the CDR3 is 13 residues.

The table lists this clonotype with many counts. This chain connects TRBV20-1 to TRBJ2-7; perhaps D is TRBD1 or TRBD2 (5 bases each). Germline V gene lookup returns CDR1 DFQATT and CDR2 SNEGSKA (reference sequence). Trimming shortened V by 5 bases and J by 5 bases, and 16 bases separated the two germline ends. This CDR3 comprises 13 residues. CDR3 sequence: CSARWGPTNEQYF. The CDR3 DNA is TGCAGTGCTCGGTGGGGACCGACTAACGAGCAGTACTTC.

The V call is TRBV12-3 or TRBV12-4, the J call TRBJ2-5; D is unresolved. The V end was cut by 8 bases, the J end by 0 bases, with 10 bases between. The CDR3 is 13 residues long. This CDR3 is CASRMGNQETQYF. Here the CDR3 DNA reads TGTGCCAGCCGGATGGGGAACCAAGAGACCCAGTACTTC.

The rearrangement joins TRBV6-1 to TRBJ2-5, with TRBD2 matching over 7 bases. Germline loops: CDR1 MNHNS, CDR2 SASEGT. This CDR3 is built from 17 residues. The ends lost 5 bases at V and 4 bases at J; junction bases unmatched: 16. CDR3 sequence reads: CASSPASGEGRGETQYF. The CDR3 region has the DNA TGTGCCAGCAGTCCAGCTAGCGGCGAGGGGCGGGGAGAGACCCAGTACTTC.

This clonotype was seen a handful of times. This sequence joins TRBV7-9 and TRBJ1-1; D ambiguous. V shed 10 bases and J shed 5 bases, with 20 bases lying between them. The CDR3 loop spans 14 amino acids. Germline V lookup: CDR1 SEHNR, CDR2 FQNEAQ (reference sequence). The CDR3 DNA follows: TGTGCCACCCGCCCGGGTTCAATGGGGACTGAAGCTTTCTTT. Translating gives CATRPGSMGTEAFF.

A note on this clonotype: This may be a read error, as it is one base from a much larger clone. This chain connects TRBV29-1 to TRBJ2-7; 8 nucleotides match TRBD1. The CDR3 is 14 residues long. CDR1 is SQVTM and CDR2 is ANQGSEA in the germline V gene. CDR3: CRVDEGQGLSEQYF. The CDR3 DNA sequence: TGCCGCGTTGACGAAGGACAGGGTTTAAGCGAGCAGTACTTC.

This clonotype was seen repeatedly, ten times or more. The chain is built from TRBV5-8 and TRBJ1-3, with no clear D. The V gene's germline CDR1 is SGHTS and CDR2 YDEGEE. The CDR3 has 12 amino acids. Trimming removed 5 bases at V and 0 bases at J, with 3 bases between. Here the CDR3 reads CASRYSGNTIYF. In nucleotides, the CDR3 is TGTGCCAGCAGATACTCTGGAAACACCATATATTTT.

CDR3 amino acids: CASSPGTGGAYEQYF. The DNA for the CDR3 is TGTGCCAGCAGCCCAGGGACAGGGGGCGCCTACGAGCAGTACTTC. The rearrangement links TRBV7-2 to TRBJ2-7; 12 bases map to TRBD1. This CDR3 has 15 residues. V lost 5 bases and J lost 2; bases outside the gene matches: 4. CDR1 and CDR2 from the germline V gene are SGHTA and FQGNSA.

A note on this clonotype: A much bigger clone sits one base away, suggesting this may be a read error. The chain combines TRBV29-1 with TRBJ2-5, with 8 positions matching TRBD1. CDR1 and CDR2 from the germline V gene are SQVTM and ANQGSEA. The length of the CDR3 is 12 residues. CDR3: CSDRGTPGTLYF. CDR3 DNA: TGCAGCGACAGGGGGACCCCGGGGACCCTGTACTTC.

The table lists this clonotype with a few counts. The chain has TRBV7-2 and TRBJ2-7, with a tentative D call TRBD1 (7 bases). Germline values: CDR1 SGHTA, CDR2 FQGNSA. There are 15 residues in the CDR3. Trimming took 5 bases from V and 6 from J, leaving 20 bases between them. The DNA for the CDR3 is TGTGCCAGCAGCCCCTATCCCAGGGGGGCCGGCGAGCAGTACTTC. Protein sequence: CASSPYPRGAGEQYF.

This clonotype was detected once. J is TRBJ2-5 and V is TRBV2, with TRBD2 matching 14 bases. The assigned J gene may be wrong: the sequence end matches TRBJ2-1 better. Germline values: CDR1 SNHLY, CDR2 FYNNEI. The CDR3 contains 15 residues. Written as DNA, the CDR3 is TGTGCCAGCAGTTTGACTAGCGGGGGGGCCAATGAGCAGTTCTTC. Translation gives CASSLTSGGANEQFF.

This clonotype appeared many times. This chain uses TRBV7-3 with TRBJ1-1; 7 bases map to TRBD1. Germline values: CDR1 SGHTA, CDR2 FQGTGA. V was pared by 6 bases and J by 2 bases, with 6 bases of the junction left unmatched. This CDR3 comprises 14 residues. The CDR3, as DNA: TGTGCCAGCAGACTCCGGGACAGCAACACTGAAGCTTTCTTT. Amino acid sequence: CASRLRDSNTEAFF.

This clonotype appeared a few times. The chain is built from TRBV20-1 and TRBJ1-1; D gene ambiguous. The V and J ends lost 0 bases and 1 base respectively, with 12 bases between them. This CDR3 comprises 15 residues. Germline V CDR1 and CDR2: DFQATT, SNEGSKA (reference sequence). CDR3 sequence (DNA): TGCAGTGCTAGAGATCTGACGGTCCAGAACACTGAAGCTTTCTTT. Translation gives CSARDLTVQNTEAFF.